This record looks at one T cell receptor (beta chain) sequence and its context. Per the authors' pipeline: Amplification from reference gene primers served as the basis for estimated nucleated cell counts. Sequenced by immunoSEQ multiplex PCR; TCRdb stores in-frame clones only, minus some. V and J calls plus clone size are reproduced from that table; the DNA served to infer D and trimming. The sample consists of 150,000 to 200,000 clones, approximately 86% of them appearing once. The data belong to a study of blood T cell repertoires in COVID-19. Overall study: Material from acute and convalescent COVID-19 was sourced from the United States, Italy and Spain. Sample material is recorded as cDNA or gDNA derived from T cells, B-cell-depleted T cells, or PBMCs.

The V gene lost 0 bases and the J gene lost 2 bases, with 13 bases spanning the gap. This CDR3 comprises 16 residues. The germline V gene encodes CDR1 LNHNV and CDR2 YYDKDF (reference sequence). Sequencing was done on a sample of peripheral blood. The sequence derives from a man aged 45 to 65 with active or convalescent COVID-19. The V call is TRBV15, the J call TRBJ1-1, with a weak D call TRBD1 (6 bases). CDR3 amino acids: CATSRDLGALNTEAFF. As DNA, the CDR3 is TGTGCCACCAGCAGAGATCTGGGGGCTCTTAACACTGAAGCTTTCTTT.